A selection of T cell receptor beta chains follows, all from one sample in a study of T cell responses to AZD1222 COVID-19 vaccine. Sequencing was performed with immunoSEQ multiplex PCR; in TCRdb, only in-frame clones are kept and a portion is missing. The data contain roughly 130,000 clones, 91% of them seen just once; the ten biggest clones take up about 7.5%. The input for sequencing was peripheral blood, taken 28 days after the second dose of the MenACWY control vaccine. These receptors originate from an adult who received the MenACWY meningococcal vaccine as a control. Both conserved end residues are part of each CDR3. The order of the fields is J gene, D gene, clone size, V gene, CDR3 DNA, CDR3 protein. D genes are given only for firm matches. Size tells how often a clone was seen (once, few, many) or the class of an expanded clone, and some rows leave it out.

TRBJ1-6 | - | - | TRBV5-3 | TGTGCCAGAAGCTTGGGTCCCAATTCACCCCTCCACTTT | CARSLGPNSPLHF
TRBJ2-3 | TRBD2 | - | TRBV24-1 | TGTGCCACGAAGCGGGACGGAGGAGATACGCAGTATTTT | CATKRDGGDTQYF
TRBJ2-2 | - | - | TRBV7-9 | TGTGCCAGCAGCTTGTCTGGGGGAGGTGAGCTGTTTTTT | CASSLSGGGELFF
TRBJ2-5 | - | - | TRBV18 | TGTGCCAGCTCACCTTTGGAGGGAAGTATTAAGGAGACCCAGTACTTC | CASSPLEGSIKETQYF
TRBJ1-2 | - | - | TRBV5-6 | TGTGCCAGCACCCTGACAGGCCGAGTCGGTGGCTACACCTTC | CASTLTGRVGGYTF
TRBJ2-5 | - | - | TRBV9 | TGTGCCAGCAGCGTAGGGGGGGACCTCCAGAAGACCCAGTACTTC | CASSVGGDLQKTQYF
TRBJ1-5 | TRBD1 | - | TRBV18 | TGTGCCAGCTCACCACCGAACGCAGGGGGTTACCAGCCCCAGCATTTT | CASSPPNAGGYQPQHF
TRBJ2-7 | - | - | TRBV11-2 | TGTGCCAGCAGCTTAGATCAATACGAGCAGTACTTC | CASSLDQYEQYF
TRBJ2-3 | TRBD1 | once | TRBV10-3 | TGTGCCATCAGGTGGGGGACAGGGCTGACAGATACGCAGTATTTT | CAIRWGTGLTDTQYF
TRBJ2-3 | - | - | TRBV28 | TGTGCCAGCAGTATCCAGTCTGGAGATACGCAGTATTTT | CASSIQSGDTQYF
TRBJ2-5 | TRBD2 | - | TRBV19 | TGTGCCAGTAGTATAGATTCCGGCGGGGGGGCCCGCGAGACCCAGTACTTC | CASSIDSGGGARETQYF
TRBJ2-7 | - | - | TRBV4-3 | TGCGCCAGCAGCCAAGTTGGAGGACTTGACGAGCAGTACTTC | CASSQVGGLDEQYF
TRBJ1-5 | - | - | TRBV7-2 | TGTGCCAGCAGCTTAGGGGGGCGGAGCAATCAGCCCCAGCATTTT | CASSLGGRSNQPQHF
TRBJ2-1 | - | - | TRBV4-3 | TGCGCCAGCAGCCGCGGAGTGGTACCCTACAATGAGCAGTTCTTC | CASSRGVVPYNEQFF
TRBJ2-2 | - | few | TRBV7-3 | TGTGCCAGCAGCCTAGCACCGGGGTCCGGGCGGCGGGACACCGGGGAGCTGTTTTTT | CASSLAPGSGRRDTGELFF
TRBJ1-1 | - | - | TRBV2 | TGTGCCAGCAACCGACAGGCGGCGAACACTGAAGCTTTCTTT | CASNRQAANTEAFF
TRBJ1-6 | - | - | TRBV5-5 | TGTGCCAGCAGCTTGCCCGGAGCCTATAATTCACCCCTCCACTTT | CASSLPGAYNSPLHF
TRBJ2-7 | - | - | TRBV5-8 | TGTGCCAGCAGCTCTATCTCCTACGAGCAGTACTTC | CASSSISYEQYF
TRBJ2-7 | - | - | TRBV10-3 | TGTGCCATCTCCGGAGGGTCCCAGGGGAATACCGAGCAGTACTTC | CAISGGSQGNTEQYF
TRBJ2-2 | TRBD2 | - | TRBV9 | TGTGCCAGCAGCGTTCGAGCGGGAGGTCTCACCGGGGAGCTGTTTTTT | CASSVRAGGLTGELFF
TRBJ2-1 | - | - | TRBV10-1 | TGCGCCAGCAGTGAGTCGGAACTACCCTACAATGAGCAGTTCTTC | CASSESELPYNEQFF
TRBJ1-1 | - | - | TRBV4-3 | TGCGCCAGCAGCCAAGGCTGGAGGGCCACTGAAGCTTTCTTT | CASSQGWRATEAFF
TRBJ2-1 | - | - | TRBV10-3 | TGTGCCATCAGCCGGGACACCTACAATGAGCAGTTCTTC | CAISRDTYNEQFF
TRBJ2-2 | - | - | TRBV2 | TGTGCCAGCAGTGATTTGGGCACCGGGGAGCTGTTTTTT | CASSDLGTGELFF
TRBJ1-6 | - | few | TRBV28 | TGTGCCAGCAGTTTGGTGATCGGAGGTAATTCACCCCTCCACTTT | CASSLVIGGNSPLHF
TRBJ2-5 | - | - | TRBV7-3 | TGTGCCAGCAGCTCTGATGGAGGGACCCAGTACTTC | CASSSDGGTQYF
TRBJ1-6 | TRBD1 | few | TRBV19 | TGTGCCAGCGCCGCCGTGACAGGGGGCGGTTCACCCCTCCACTTT | CASAAVTGGGSPLHF
TRBJ2-7 | - | - | TRBV6-5 | TGTGCCAGCAGTTCGCAGGGTGCCCGCTACGAGCAGTACTTC | CASSSQGARYEQYF
TRBJ1-4 | - | once | TRBV19 | TGTGCCAGTAGGTCTTCCTCCCGGAAGTTTAATGAAAAACTGTTTTTT | CASRSSSRKFNEKLFF
TRBJ2-5 | - | - | TRBV3-1/TRBV3-2 | TGTGCCAGCAGGCATGGCAGGAGGGAGGAGGCAGAGACCCAGTACTTC | CASRHGRREEAETQYF
TRBJ1-6 | TRBD1 | - | TRBV12-3/TRBV12-4 | TGTGCCAGCAGTTTTTCACAGGGGGCGCGGATCGAGTTT | CASSFSQGARIEF
TRBJ2-2 | - | - | TRBV5-1 | TGCGCCAGCAGCTGGAATAACGGCGGGGAGCTGTTTTTT | CASSWNNGGELFF
TRBJ2-5 | - | - | TRBV28 | TGTGCCAGCAGTCCGGGTCGAGAGACCCAGTACTTC | CASSPGRETQYF
TRBJ2-2 | TRBD1 | - | TRBV30 | TGTGCTCGTACAGGGGTTCGGGCGAACACCGGGGAGCTGTTTTTT | CARTGVRANTGELFF
TRBJ1-5 | - | - | TRBV4-3 | TGCGCCAGCAGCCAACGCGGGGGCGTGGGACAGCCCCAGCATTTT | CASSQRGGVGQPQHF
TRBJ2-7 | TRBD1 | - | TRBV14 | TGTGCCAGCAGCCAATTGGGACAGGGCTACGAGCAGTACTTC | CASSQLGQGYEQYF
TRBJ1-1 | TRBD1 | once | TRBV6-2/TRBV6-3 | TGTGCCAGCAGTTACCCCGGACAGGGGGACACTGAAGCTTTCTTT | CASSYPGQGDTEAFF
TRBJ2-7 | TRBD2 | - | TRBV7-2 | TGTGCCAGCAGCTTAGCGCCCGGACTAGCCGGGGAGCAGTACTTC | CASSLAPGLAGEQYF
TRBJ2-7 | - | - | TRBV5-1 | TGCGCCAGCAGCTTGGGGGGAGGCCCCAATGAGCAGTACTTC | CASSLGGGPNEQYF
TRBJ2-2 | TRBD1 | - | TRBV13 | TGTGCCAGCAGCTTCCCCCGACAGGGTGGGACCGGGGAGCTGTTTTTT | CASSFPRQGGTGELFF
TRBJ1-2 | - | - | TRBV7-9 | TGTGCCAGCAGCCCACAGGGCTATGGCTACACCTTC | CASSPQGYGYTF
TRBJ2-1 | - | - | TRBV12-3/TRBV12-4 | TGTGCCAGCAGTGCACAAGCCTACAATGAGCAGTTCTTC | CASSAQAYNEQFF
TRBJ1-6 | TRBD1 | - | TRBV7-2 | TGTGCCAGCAGCCCACAGGGGAAAGATTCACCCCTCCACTTT | CASSPQGKDSPLHF
TRBJ2-1 | - | - | TRBV12-3/TRBV12-4 | TGTGCCAGCAGCAGGGACACCTACAATGAGCAGTTCTTC | CASSRDTYNEQFF
TRBJ2-5 | TRBD2 | - | TRBV5-1 | TGCGCCAGCAGCTCCGGGACTAGCGGACTTCAAGAGACCCAGTACTTC | CASSSGTSGLQETQYF
TRBJ1-1 | - | - | TRBV12-3/TRBV12-4 | TGTGCCAGCAGACTCACAGGGAAGAGGGAAGCTTTCTTT | CASRLTGKREAFF
TRBJ1-3 | TRBD1 | few | TRBV7-8 | TGTGCCAGCAGCCAATGGACAGGGGGCGCTTCCGGAAACACCATATATTTT | CASSQWTGGASGNTIYF
TRBJ1-3 | - | - | TRBV5-8 | TGTGCCAGCAGCTTTATCGGAAACACCATATATTTT | CASSFIGNTIYF
TRBJ2-7 | TRBD2 | - | TRBV7-3 | TGTGCCAGCAGCTTAAGCGGGGGGGCTAACTACGAGCAGTACTTC | CASSLSGGANYEQYF
TRBJ1-1 | - | - | TRBV18 | TGTGCCAGCTCACCGTCGGGGAACACTGAAGCTTTCTTT | CASSPSGNTEAFF
TRBJ2-7 | TRBD2 | - | TRBV28 | TGTGCCAGCAGGACTAGCGGGGGTTCCTACGAGCAGTACTTC | CASRTSGGSYEQYF